The sequence of this T cell receptor beta chain was determined in a study of OX40 agonist ivuxolimab in advanced cancers. Autoimmune disease history or systemic immunosuppression was exclusionary. In the case of this clone: Its target is unknown.

General study results and limits: Expansion of clones was among the lowest in partial responders at 0.1-3.0 mg/kg. Antigen specificity of clonally expanded peripheral T cells was not established.

CDR3 length: 14 residues. The V segment lost 0 bases and the J segment 10 bases; nucleotides outside the gene matches: 3. Looked up from germline, CDR1 is SGHRS and CDR2 is YFSETQ. The repertoire was sequenced with immunoSEQ multiplex PCR; TCRdb's copy has only in-frame clones and lacks some. There are some 50,000 clones in the sample; approximately 80% occur only once, and more than 1.5% lies in the top ten. This TCR was recovered from an adult with an advanced solid tumor such as melanoma, head and neck, liver or kidney cancer. The chain carries TRBV5-1 and TRBJ1-6; TRBD1 aligns across 8 bases. The input for sequencing was CD4+ or CD8+ T cells sorted from blood, taken in a trial of the OX40 agonist ivuxolimab. The CDR3 reads CASSLDTGGSPLHF. The DNA of the CDR3 is TGCGCCAGCAGCTTGGATACAGGGGGATCACCCCTCCACTTT.